The 25 T cell receptor beta chains in this list originate from one sample, sequenced in a study of OX40 agonist ivuxolimab in advanced cancers. Library construction relied on the immunoSEQ multiplex PCR assay. TCRdb took over this immuneACCESS table, retaining in-frame rearrangements with V and J assigned. Such tables are incomplete; in checked studies, under half of the missing clones stem from an unresolved V gene, and the remainder is unexplained. The sample table contains almost 65,000 clones; only one count was recorded for 75% to 85% of them. The top ten clonotypes cover 0.55% to 0.8% of the sample. The input for sequencing was CD4+ or CD8+ T cells sorted from blood, taken in a trial of the OX40 agonist ivuxolimab. The source is an adult with an advanced solid tumor such as melanoma, head and neck, liver or kidney cancer.

CDR3 DNA: TGTGCCAGCCCGGGACCGGAGACGCAGACCCAGTACTTC. Translating it yields CASPGPETQTQYF. The chain uses TRBV7-8 and TRBJ2-5; D tentatively fits TRBD1 or TRBD2 (5 bases each). Germline CDR1 and CDR2: SGHVS and FQNEAQ. The V and J ends lost 8 bases and 6 bases respectively, with 16 bases between them. There are 13 residues in the CDR3.

Here the CDR3 reads CASSSGTRDSNTGELFF. The CDR3 region has the DNA TGTGCCAGCAGCTCGGGAACGCGGGACTCAAACACCGGGGAGCTGTTTTTT. The J gene is TRBJ2-2, the V gene TRBV11-2, with D maybe TRBD2 (6 bases). Trimming pared 4 bases from V and 2 bases from J, leaving 17 bases between. This CDR3 is built from 17 residues. Germline lookup yields CDR1 SGHAT and CDR2 FQNNGV.

The chain combines TRBV5-6 with TRBJ2-7; D uncertain. Germline V gene lookup returns CDR1 SGHDT and CDR2 YYEEEE. V dropped 5 bases and J dropped 3 bases, with 12 bases sitting between them. This CDR3 has 13 amino acids. CDR3 amino acids: CASRPWAYYEQYF. The CDR3 bases are TGTGCCAGCAGACCTTGGGCCTACTACGAGCAGTACTTC.

This chain uses TRBV10-1 with TRBJ1-3, with a tentative D call TRBD1 (6 bases). The germline V gene encodes CDR1 WNHNN and CDR2 SYGVQD (reference sequence). The V and J ends lost 4 bases and 0 bases respectively, with 10 bases between them. The CDR3 length is 15 residues. In nucleotides, the CDR3 is TGCGCCAGCAGTGTTGGACAGAGCTCTGGAAACACCATATATTTT. Protein product: CASSVGQSSGNTIYF.

This clone came up once. This rearrangement joins TRBV18 to TRBJ1-1; D unresolved. V gave up 6 bases and J gave up 7 bases, with 15 bases separating them. Germline V CDR1 and CDR2: KGHSH, LQKENI. This CDR3 is 13 amino acids long. CDR3 residues: CASSRLGSGEAFF. CDR3 DNA: TGTGCCAGCTCCCGTCTCGGGTCTGGTGAAGCTTTCTTT.

This chain joins TRBV11-2 and TRBJ2-7, with D uncertain. The germline V and J ends were trimmed by 3 bases and 1 base, with 7 bases remaining between them. CDR1 and CDR2 from the germline V gene are SGHAT and FQNNGV. The CDR3 has 13 amino acids. The CDR3 reads CASSFDTSYEQYF. The DNA for the CDR3 is TGTGCCAGCAGCTTTGACACTTCCTACGAGCAGTACTTC.

This chain links TRBV28 with TRBJ1-5; D is uncertain. Trimming removed 4 bases at V and 11 bases at J, with 9 bases between. The CDR3 sequence is 11 residues long. From germline, CDR1 is MDHEN and CDR2 SYDVKM. CDR3 loop: CASSYNTAQHF. The CDR3 coding sequence is TGTGCCAGCAGTTATAATACGGCCCAGCATTTT.

Here the CDR3 DNA reads TGTGCCAGCAGTGAGTGGGGCCCGCTCGGCTACGAGCAGTACTTC. Protein sequence: CASSEWGPLGYEQYF. V and J are TRBV6-4 and TRBJ2-7; D may be TRBD1 (5 bases). V lost 3 bases and J 3 bases, leaving 15 bases between the germline ends. This CDR3 has 15 residues. Germline assignment: CDR1 MRHNA and CDR2 SNTAGT.

V is TRBV14 and J is TRBJ2-2, with D unresolved. The length of the CDR3 is 14 residues. V gave up 4 bases and J gave up 1 base, with 7 bases separating them. Germline CDR1 and CDR2: SGHDN and FVKESK. The CDR3 sequence: CASSRKMNTGELFF. CDR3 coding DNA: TGTGCCAGCAGCCGAAAGATGAACACCGGGGAGCTGTTTTTT.

The chain combines TRBV5-1 with TRBJ2-7; TRBD2 is a possible D gene (6 bases). This CDR3 is 16 amino acids long. With 0 bases removed from V and 0 bases from J, the gap between germline ends came to 13 bases. The V gene's germline CDR1 is SGHRS and CDR2 YFSETQ. CDR3 sequence: CASSLGPGGTSYEQYF. The DNA of the CDR3 is TGCGCCAGCAGCTTGGGGCCCGGAGGGACCTCCTACGAGCAGTACTTC. Drawing the rest from reference TRBV5-1 and TRBJ2-7, the complete variable domain is KAGVTQTPRYLIKTRGQQVTLSCSPISGHRSVSWYQQTPGQGLQFLFEYFSETQRNKGNFPGRFSGRQFSNSRSEMNVSTLELGDSALYLCASSLGPGGTSYEQYFGPGTRLTVT.

This rearrangement joins TRBV25-1 to TRBJ2-5, with D maybe TRBD1 (5 bases). This CDR3 is built from 14 residues. Germline V CDR1 and CDR2: MGHDK, SYGVNS. Trimming pared 3 bases from V and 1 base from J, leaving 9 bases between. This CDR3 is CASSDWTTQETQYF. The CDR3 nucleotides are TGTGCCAGCAGTGACTGGACAACCCAAGAGACCCAGTACTTC. Combining the CDR3 with reference TRBV25-1 and TRBJ2-5 gives the whole variable domain EADIYQTPRYLVIGTGKKITLECSQTMGHDKMYWYQQDPGMELHLIHYSYGVNSTEKGDLSSESTVSRIRTEHFPLTLESARPSHTSQYLCASSDWTTQETQYFGPGTRLLVL.

The V gene is TRBV2, the J gene TRBJ2-7; 11 nucleotides agree with TRBD1. V was clipped by 7 bases and J by 2 bases; unmatched bases: 7. Germline CDR1 reads SNHLY; CDR2 reads FYNNEI. The CDR3 is 15 residues long. The CDR3 protein is CASIGGGQGAYEQYF. CDR3 DNA sequence: TGTGCCAGCATTGGCGGGGGACAGGGGGCCTACGAGCAGTACTTC.

The chain uses TRBV18 and TRBJ2-1; 8 positions match TRBD2. There are 14 residues in the CDR3. Germline V gives CDR1 KGHSH, CDR2 LQKENI. V was pared by 6 bases and J by 3 bases, with 4 bases of the junction left unmatched. The DNA for the CDR3 is TGTGCCAGCTCTACCGGGAGGGTCTACAATGAGCAGTTCTTC. As protein: CASSTGRVYNEQFF.

V usage is TRBV6-5 and J usage is TRBJ1-1; perhaps TRBD1 as D (5 bases). The germline CDR1 and CDR2 sequences are MNHEY and SVGAGI. The CDR3 has 14 residues. Trimming removed 7 bases at V and 5 bases at J, with 17 bases between. CDR3 residues: CASTQRYGGTEAFF. In DNA form, the CDR3 reads TGTGCCAGCACCCAAAGGTACGGGGGGACTGAAGCTTTCTTT.

This rearrangement joins TRBV5-1 to TRBJ2-3; D is uncertain. CDR3 size: 13 residues. Trimming shortened V by 4 bases and J by 2 bases, and 8 bases separated the two germline ends. The germline gives CDR1 SGHRS, CDR2 YFSETQ. CDR3 protein: CASSKTVTDTQYF. The CDR3 DNA reads TGCGCCAGCAGCAAGACGGTCACAGATACGCAGTATTTT.

The chain joins TRBV5-1 to TRBJ1-5; no clear D. V lost 1 base and J 1 base, leaving 9 bases between the germline ends. Germline assignment: CDR1 SGHRS and CDR2 YFSETQ. The length of the CDR3 is 15 residues. For the CDR3, the DNA is TGCGCCAGCAGCTTGATGGGCGAGAGCAATCAGCCCCAGCATTTT. It translates to CASSLMGESNQPQHF.

The chain is built from TRBV9 and TRBJ1-2; possibly TRBD1 for D (6 bases). Trimming took 4 bases from V and 8 from J, leaving 18 bases between them. CDR3 length equals 14 residues. Germline V gene data show CDR1 as SGDLS and CDR2 as YYNGEE. The CDR3 here is CASSPNDPRGGYTF. Written as DNA, the CDR3 is TGTGCCAGCAGCCCCAACGACCCGAGGGGGGGCTACACCTTC.

This clone was found once. The rearrangement links TRBV9 to TRBJ1-2; a weak D match, TRBD1 (5 bases). The CDR3 runs 12 residues. Germline V gives CDR1 SGDLS, CDR2 YYNGEE. Trimming took off 3 bases at V and 6 bases at J, with 9 bases between the two ends. CDR3 nucleotide sequence: TGTGCCAGCAGCGAGAGGGGCGATGGCTACACCTTC. Protein product: CASSERGDGYTF. Complete variable domain (other parts from reference TRBV9 and TRBJ1-2): DSGVTQTPKHLITATGQRVTLRCSPRSGDLSVYWYQQSLDQGLQFLIQYYNGEERAKGNILERFSAQQFPDLHSELNLSSLELGDSALYFCASSERGDGYTFGSGTRLTVV.

V is TRBV11-2 and J is TRBJ2-3; 14 positions match TRBD2. The CDR3 sequence is 19 residues long. Trimming took 1 base from V and 2 from J; bases not matched to a gene: 8. The germline V gene encodes CDR1 SGHAT and CDR2 FQNNGV. CDR3 bases: TGTGCCAGCAGCTTAGGACTAGCGGGAGGGTCCCTTTTCACAGATACGCAGTATTTT. Translated, it gives CASSLGLAGGSLFTDTQYF.

The chain employs TRBV15 and TRBJ2-5; D is perhaps TRBD1 or TRBD2 (5 bases each). CDR1 and CDR2 (germline): LNHNV, YYDKDF (reference sequence). The CDR3 contains 14 residues. V shed 5 bases and J shed 5 bases, with 15 bases lying between them. The CDR3 region is CATSWGPQLETQYF. The CDR3 DNA sequence: TGTGCCACCAGCTGGGGACCCCAGCTGGAGACCCAGTACTTC. Full variable domain (missing parts from reference TRBV15 and TRBJ2-5): DAMVIQNPRYQVTQFGKPVTLSCSQTLNHNVMYWYQQKSSQAPKLLFHYYDKDFNNEADTPDNFQSRRPNTSFCFLDIRSPGLGDTAMYLCATSWGPQLETQYFGPGTRLLVL.

J is TRBJ2-2 and V is TRBV7-2; unclear D gene. Per the germline V gene, CDR1 is SGHTA and CDR2 is FQGNSA. V was pared by 5 bases and J by 8 bases, with 12 bases between. The CDR3 is made up of 13 amino acids. The chain's CDR3 is CASSTGPPGELFF. The CDR3 DNA reads as TGTGCCAGCAGCACCGGCCCCCCGGGGGAGCTGTTTTTT.

V and J are TRBV9 and TRBJ2-5; D remains unclear. The ends were cut back, 0 bases at V and 1 base at J, with 4 bases in the middle. The CDR3 is made up of 13 amino acids. Germline CDR1 and CDR2: SGDLS and YYNGEE. CDR3 in amino acids: CASSVGPQETQYF. In nucleotides, the CDR3 is TGTGCCAGCAGCGTAGGACCCCAAGAGACCCAGTACTTC.

This chain links TRBV19 with TRBJ1-5, with a weak D call TRBD1 (5 bases). Germline assignment: CDR1 LNHDA and CDR2 SQIVND (reference sequence). Deletions cut 3 bases from V and 5 bases from J, with 11 bases between. The CDR3 runs to 14 residues. CDR3 sequence (DNA): TGTGCCAGTAGTATTCGGGCAGGGTATCAGCCCCAGCATTTT. This translates into CASSIRAGYQPQHF. Complete variable domain (other parts from reference TRBV19 and TRBJ1-5): DGGITQSPKYLFRKEGQNVTLSCEQNLNHDAMYWYRQDPGQGLRLIYYSQIVNDFQKGDIAEGYSVSREKKESFPLTVTSAQKNPTAFYLCASSIRAGYQPQHFGDGTRLSIL.

Only a few counts were recorded for this clone. V gene TRBV5-1 combines with J gene TRBJ1-1, with D possibly TRBD1 on 6 matching bases. The V end lost 0 bases, the J end lost 6 bases, and 15 bases lay between the germline ends. The CDR3 is 15 residues long. Germline assignment: CDR1 SGHRS and CDR2 YFSETQ. Here the CDR3 DNA reads TGCGCCAGCAGCTTGGGGACAGAGATAAGTGCTGAAGCTTTCTTT. This sequence encodes CASSLGTEISAEAFF.

The V call is TRBV29-1, the J call TRBJ1-2; the D gene is possibly TRBD1 (5 bases). CDR3 length equals 14 residues. Trimming left V 0 bases short and J 10 bases short, with 18 bases between. Germline values: CDR1 SQVTM, CDR2 ANQGSEA. The CDR3 sequence is CSVEDRGSIGTYTF. The CDR3 bases are TGCAGCGTTGAAGACCGGGGCTCCATAGGTACCTACACCTTC.